The rows below give T cell receptor beta chains drawn from one sample of a study of blood T cell repertoires in COVID-19. This table comes from immunoSEQ multiplex PCR, and its TCRdb copy is limited to in-frame clones, with some not included. Of 15,000 to 20,000 clones listed, 81% were seen once; the top ten hold about 15%. The sample was peripheral blood. These receptors were collected from a middle-aged man with active or convalescent COVID-19. The CDR3 runs from the conserved cysteine through the conserved F or W. Each record gives: V gene, clone size, J gene, D gene, CDR3 protein, CDR3 DNA. The D gene is left open where the match is weak. Some rows have no size entry. The others give once, few or many, or a class for an expanded clone.

V: TRBV27; size: .; J: TRBJ2-1; D: .; CDR3: CASSLRVSSYNEQFF; DNA: TGTGCCAGCAGTCTCAGGGTGAGCTCCTACAATGAGCAGTTCTTC
V: TRBV27; size: .; J: TRBJ2-7; D: .; CDR3: CASSGQMTYEQYF; DNA: TGTGCCAGCAGCGGTCAAATGACCTACGAGCAGTACTTC
V: TRBV5-1; size: .; J: TRBJ2-6; D: .; CDR3: CASSLAGVGANVLTF; DNA: TGCGCCAGCAGCTTGGCCGGGGTCGGGGCCAACGTCCTGACTTTC
V: TRBV6-5; size: .; J: TRBJ2-3; D: .; CDR3: CATRTALGTDTQYF; DNA: TGTGCCACACGGACTGCCCTTGGTACAGATACGCAGTATTTT
V: TRBV2; size: .; J: TRBJ1-2; D: TRBD1; CDR3: CASSRTGTGIYGYTF; DNA: TGTGCCAGCAGCCGAACCGGGACAGGGATCTATGGCTACACCTTC
V: TRBV6-6; size: .; J: TRBJ1-5; D: .; CDR3: CASERQTNQPQHF; DNA: TGTGCCAGCGAGAGACAGACGAATCAGCCCCAGCATTTT
V: TRBV7-2; size: .; J: TRBJ2-7; D: TRBD1; CDR3: CASSGSGQGFEQYF; DNA: TGTGCCAGCAGCGGATCGGGACAGGGTTTCGAGCAGTACTTC
V: TRBV6-2/TRBV6-3; size: .; J: TRBJ2-3; D: .; CDR3: CASSYQISAMLTDTQYF; DNA: TGTGCCAGCAGTTACCAGATTAGCGCGATGCTCACAGATACGCAGTATTTT
V: TRBV7-8; size: .; J: TRBJ1-2; D: TRBD1; CDR3: CASSLDLGQGPGYTF; DNA: TGTGCCAGCAGCCTAGACCTAGGACAGGGTCCTGGCTACACCTTC
V: TRBV7-2; size: .; J: TRBJ1-1; D: .; CDR3: CASSPRQNSEAFF; DNA: TGTGCCAGCAGCCCACGACAGAACTCTGAAGCTTTCTTT
V: TRBV10-1; size: .; J: TRBJ1-1; D: .; CDR3: CASSESRPGDTEAFF; DNA: TGCGCCAGCAGTGAGTCTCGACCAGGGGACACTGAAGCTTTCTTT
V: TRBV27; size: .; J: TRBJ2-7; D: TRBD1; CDR3: CASSVDPLAPGTVTYEQYF; DNA: TGTGCCAGCAGTGTAGATCCCCTCGCCCCCGGGACAGTGACCTACGAGCAGTACTTC
V: TRBV6-5; size: .; J: TRBJ1-4; D: TRBD1; CDR3: CASSHQDRVEKLFF; DNA: TGTGCCAGCAGTCATCAGGACAGGGTTGAAAAACTGTTTTTT
V: TRBV9; size: once; J: TRBJ2-5; D: TRBD1; CDR3: CASSASGQGIRGETQYF; DNA: TGTGCCAGCAGCGCGTCGGGACAGGGGATAAGGGGGGAGACCCAGTACTTC
V: TRBV9; size: .; J: TRBJ2-3; D: .; CDR3: CASSVEDFPSPDTQYF; DNA: TGTGCCAGCAGCGTAGAAGACTTTCCCTCGCCAGATACGCAGTATTTT
V: TRBV6-5; size: .; J: TRBJ1-3; D: .; CDR3: CASNPFLTSGNTIYF; DNA: TGTGCCAGCAACCCTTTCCTAACCTCTGGAAACACCATATATTTT
V: TRBV20-1; size: .; J: TRBJ1-6; D: TRBD1; CDR3: CSASTGVLEVGSPLHF; DNA: TGCAGTGCTAGTACAGGGGTTCTTGAGGTGGGTTCACCCCTCCACTTT
V: TRBV5-1; size: .; J: TRBJ1-3; D: TRBD1; CDR3: CASSGGQGASSGNTIYF; DNA: TGCGCCAGCAGCGGGGGACAGGGGGCAAGCTCTGGAAACACCATATATTTT
V: TRBV5-1; size: .; J: TRBJ1-1; D: .; CDR3: CASSLVTGTNTEAFF; DNA: TGCGCCAGCAGCTTGGTCACCGGGACTAACACTGAAGCTTTCTTT
V: TRBV3-1/TRBV3-2; size: .; J: TRBJ2-5; D: TRBD2; CDR3: CASSPSGGLNQETQYF; DNA: TGTGCCAGCAGCCCTAGCGGGGGGCTCAACCAAGAGACCCAGTACTTC
V: TRBV5-1; size: .; J: TRBJ2-7; D: TRBD1; CDR3: CASRREGATSYEQYF; DNA: TGCGCCAGCAGGCGTGAGGGGGCTACTTCCTACGAGCAGTACTTC
V: TRBV12-3/TRBV12-4; size: .; J: TRBJ1-3; D: .; CDR3: CASSFLGADTIYF; DNA: TGTGCCAGCAGTTTTTTGGGGGCGGACACCATATATTTT
V: TRBV6-2/TRBV6-3; size: few; J: TRBJ2-7; D: TRBD1; CDR3: CASSPAGQGYEQYF; DNA: TGTGCCAGCAGTCCGGCGGGACAGGGTTACGAGCAGTACTTC
V: TRBV5-1; size: once; J: TRBJ2-7; D: .; CDR3: CASSIGFPRTLLSTYEQYF; DNA: TGCGCCAGCAGCATAGGATTTCCGAGGACACTTCTCTCCACCTACGAGCAGTACTTC
V: TRBV3-1/TRBV3-2; size: few; J: TRBJ2-7; D: TRBD1; CDR3: CASSPGTGASEQYF; DNA: TGTGCCAGCAGCCCAGGGACAGGGGCGAGCGAGCAGTACTTC
V: TRBV5-1; size: .; J: TRBJ1-1; D: .; CDR3: CASSMDGQMNTEAFF; DNA: TGCGCCAGCAGCATGGACGGACAGATGAACACTGAAGCTTTCTTT
V: TRBV19; size: .; J: TRBJ1-2; D: TRBD1; CDR3: CASAPRTGAPRGYTF; DNA: TGTGCCAGTGCACCTCGGACAGGGGCGCCCCGGGGCTACACCTTC
V: TRBV5-4; size: .; J: TRBJ2-7; D: TRBD1; CDR3: CASSHLGTGGREQYF; DNA: TGTGCCAGCAGCCACCTTGGGACAGGGGGCCGGGAGCAGTACTTC
V: TRBV5-1; size: .; J: TRBJ1-3; D: .; CDR3: CASSLSGNDNTIYF; DNA: TGCGCCAGCAGCTTGTCGGGGAACGACAACACCATATATTTT
V: TRBV4-2; size: .; J: TRBJ2-4; D: TRBD1; CDR3: CASSQDHSGTGKNIQYF; DNA: TGTGCCAGCAGCCAAGATCACTCCGGGACAGGGAAAAACATTCAGTACTTC
V: TRBV12-5; size: medium-sized; J: TRBJ1-5; D: .; CDR3: CASGPLAHNNQPQHF; DNA: TGTGCTAGTGGACCGTTAGCCCACAATAATCAGCCCCAGCATTTT
V: TRBV19; size: once; J: TRBJ1-2; D: .; CDR3: CASSIETGSSSGAYGYTF; DNA: TGTGCCAGTAGTATAGAGACAGGCTCATCCTCAGGAGCCTATGGCTACACCTTC
V: TRBV14; size: .; J: TRBJ1-2; D: .; CDR3: CASSQSVNYGYTF; DNA: TGTGCCAGCAGCCAATCTGTAAACTATGGCTACACCTTC
V: TRBV10-3; size: .; J: TRBJ2-7; D: .; CDR3: CAISVATGPSYEQYF; DNA: TGTGCCATCAGTGTTGCGACAGGTCCCTCCTACGAGCAGTACTTC
V: TRBV24-1; size: .; J: TRBJ1-2; D: TRBD1; CDR3: CATSDSGQGSVYGYTF; DNA: TGTGCCACCAGTGATTCCGGACAGGGTTCGGTGTATGGCTACACCTTC
V: TRBV27; size: .; J: TRBJ1-2; D: TRBD1; CDR3: CASLPRDRQSYTF; DNA: TGTGCCAGCTTACCTCGGGACAGACAGAGCTACACCTTC
V: TRBV9; size: .; J: TRBJ1-6; D: .; CDR3: CASSGGEWSSSYNSPLHF; DNA: TGTGCCAGCAGCGGCGGTGAATGGAGTAGCTCCTATAATTCACCCCTCCACTTT
V: TRBV4-3; size: .; J: TRBJ2-2; D: .; CDR3: CASSRQNTGELFF; DNA: TGCGCCAGCAGCAGACAAAACACCGGGGAGCTGTTTTTT
V: TRBV21-1; size: .; J: TRBJ1-4; D: .; CDR3: CASSKGRRNEKLFF; DNA: TGTGCCAGCAGCAAGGGGAGGAGGAATGAAAAACTGTTTTTT
V: TRBV9; size: .; J: TRBJ2-1; D: TRBD2; CDR3: CASSLSGLAGGNEQFF; DNA: TGTGCCAGCAGCTTGAGCGGGCTAGCGGGGGGGAATGAGCAGTTCTTC
V: TRBV6-2/TRBV6-3; size: .; J: TRBJ1-2; D: TRBD1; CDR3: CASSRTGGRVGYGYTF; DNA: TGTGCCAGCAGCCGGACAGGGGGCAGAGTGGGCTATGGCTACACCTTC
V: TRBV10-2; size: few; J: TRBJ1-2; D: .; CDR3: CASSFNGGGGYTF; DNA: TGCGCCAGCAGCTTTAACGGGGGGGGAGGCTACACCTTC
V: TRBV12-3/TRBV12-4; size: .; J: TRBJ2-2; D: .; CDR3: CASRKVRAGELFF; DNA: TGTGCCAGCAGAAAGGTGCGGGCTGGGGAGCTGTTTTTT
V: TRBV6-6; size: few; J: TRBJ1-3; D: .; CDR3: CASSYPQGAGNTIYF; DNA: TGTGCCAGCAGTTACCCACAGGGAGCCGGAAACACCATATATTTT
V: TRBV6-2/TRBV6-3; size: once; J: TRBJ2-2; D: .; CDR3: CASSYPKENARTGELFF; DNA: TGTGCCAGCAGTTACCCCAAGGAGAACGCGCGGACCGGGGAGCTGTTTTTT
V: TRBV2; size: few; J: TRBJ2-7; D: TRBD1; CDR3: CASTTRDSTYEQYF; DNA: TGTGCCAGCACCACGAGGGACAGCACCTACGAGCAGTACTTC
V: TRBV6-5; size: .; J: TRBJ2-2; D: .; CDR3: CASSYSQGSGELFF; DNA: TGTGCCAGCAGTTACTCGCAGGGATCTGGGGAGCTGTTTTTT
V: TRBV4-1; size: .; J: TRBJ1-2; D: TRBD1; CDR3: CASSSPGQGTGYTF; DNA: TGCGCCAGCAGTTCACCAGGACAGGGGACTGGCTACACCTTC
V: TRBV5-1; size: once; J: TRBJ1-4; D: .; CDR3: CASSLVGGDEKLFF; DNA: TGCGCCAGCAGCTTGGTAGGGGGGGACGAAAAACTGTTTTTT
V: TRBV5-5; size: once; J: TRBJ1-1; D: TRBD1; CDR3: CASSIQGVNTEAFF; DNA: TGTGCCAGCAGTATACAGGGGGTGAACACTGAAGCTTTCTTT
V: TRBV6-2/TRBV6-3; size: .; J: TRBJ2-1; D: TRBD2; CDR3: CASSYGLAGSNEQFF; DNA: TGTGCCAGCAGTTACGGACTAGCGGGCAGCAATGAGCAGTTCTTC
V: TRBV5-1; size: .; J: TRBJ1-4; D: TRBD1; CDR3: CASSFNPRDRAKETNEKLFF; DNA: TGCGCCAGCAGCTTCAATCCCCGGGACAGGGCAAAGGAAACTAATGAAAAACTGTTTTTT
V: TRBV6-5; size: .; J: TRBJ2-3; D: .; CDR3: CASSYQTSLTDTQYF; DNA: TGTGCCAGCAGTTACCAGACTAGTTTAACAGATACGCAGTATTTT
V: TRBV7-2; size: .; J: TRBJ2-5; D: TRBD2; CDR3: CASSRGGEETQYF; DNA: TGTGCCAGCAGCCGGGGGGGTGAAGAGACCCAGTACTTC